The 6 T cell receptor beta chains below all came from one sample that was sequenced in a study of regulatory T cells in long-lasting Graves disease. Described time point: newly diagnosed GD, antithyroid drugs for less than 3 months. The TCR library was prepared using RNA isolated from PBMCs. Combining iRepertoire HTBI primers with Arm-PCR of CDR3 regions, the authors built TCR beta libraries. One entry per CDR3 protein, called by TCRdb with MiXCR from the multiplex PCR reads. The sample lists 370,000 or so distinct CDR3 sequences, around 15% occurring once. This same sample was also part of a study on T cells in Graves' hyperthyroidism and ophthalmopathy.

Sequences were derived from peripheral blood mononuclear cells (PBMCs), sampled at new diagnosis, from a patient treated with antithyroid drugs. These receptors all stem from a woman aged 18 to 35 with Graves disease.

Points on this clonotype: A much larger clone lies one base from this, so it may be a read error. CDR3 bases: TGCAGTGCTAGAGACCCTACAGGGTTTGGCTGCACCTTC. Translating gives CSARDPTGFGCTF. The chain employs TRBV20-1 and TRBJ1-2; D might be TRBD1 (6 bases). The CDR3 runs 13 residues. Germline V gene sequence: CDR1 DFQATT, CDR2 SNEGSKA (reference sequence).

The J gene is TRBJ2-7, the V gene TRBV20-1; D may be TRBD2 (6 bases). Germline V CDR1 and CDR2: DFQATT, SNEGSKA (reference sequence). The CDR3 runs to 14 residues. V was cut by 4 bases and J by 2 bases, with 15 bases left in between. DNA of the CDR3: TGCAGTGCTACGGGCGGGACGAGCCCCTACGAGCAGTACTTC. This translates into CSATGGTSPYEQYF.

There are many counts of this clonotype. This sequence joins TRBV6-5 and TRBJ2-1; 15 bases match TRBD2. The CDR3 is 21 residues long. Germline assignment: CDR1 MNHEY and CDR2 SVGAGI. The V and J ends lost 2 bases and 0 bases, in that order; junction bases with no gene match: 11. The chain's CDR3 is CASSYVPGLAGGLLSYNEQFF. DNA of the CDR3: TGTGCCAGCAGTTACGTACCGGGACTAGCGGGAGGTCTCCTCTCCTACAATGAGCAGTTCTTC.

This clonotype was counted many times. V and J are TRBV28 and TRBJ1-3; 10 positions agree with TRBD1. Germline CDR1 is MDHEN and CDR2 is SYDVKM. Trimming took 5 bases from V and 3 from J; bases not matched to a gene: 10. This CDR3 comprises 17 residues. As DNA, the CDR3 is TGTGCCAGCAGTCCCGCGGGACAGGGGATTGGTGGAAACACCATATATTTT. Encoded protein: CASSPAGQGIGGNTIYF.

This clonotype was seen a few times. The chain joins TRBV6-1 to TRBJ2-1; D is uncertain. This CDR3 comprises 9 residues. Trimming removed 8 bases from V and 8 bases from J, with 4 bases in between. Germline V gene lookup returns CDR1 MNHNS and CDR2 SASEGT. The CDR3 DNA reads TGTGCCAGCTCATATGAGCAGTTCTTC. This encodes CASSYEQFF.

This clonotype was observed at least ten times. The DNA for the CDR3 is TGTGCCAGCAGGACAACAGGGGGCCGAACTGAAGCTTTCTTT. Translating it yields CASRTTGGRTEAFF. The V and J genes are TRBV6-1 and TRBJ1-1; 9 nucleotides match TRBD1. V was pared by 6 bases and J by 5 bases, with 7 bases of the junction left unmatched. The CDR3 runs 14 residues. Per the germline V gene, CDR1 is MNHNS and CDR2 is SASEGT.